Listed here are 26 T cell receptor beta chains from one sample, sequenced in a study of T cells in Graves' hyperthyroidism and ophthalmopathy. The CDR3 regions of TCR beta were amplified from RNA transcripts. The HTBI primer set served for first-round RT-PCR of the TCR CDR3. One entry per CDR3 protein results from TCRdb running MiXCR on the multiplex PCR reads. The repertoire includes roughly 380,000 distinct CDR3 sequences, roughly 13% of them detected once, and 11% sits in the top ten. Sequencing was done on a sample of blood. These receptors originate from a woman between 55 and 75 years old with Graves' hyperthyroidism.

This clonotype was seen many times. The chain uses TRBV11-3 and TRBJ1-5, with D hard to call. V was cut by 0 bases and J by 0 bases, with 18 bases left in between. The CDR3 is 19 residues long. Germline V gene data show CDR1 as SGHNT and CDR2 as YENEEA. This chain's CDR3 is CASSLEGGGFGVSNQPQHF. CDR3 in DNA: TGTGCCAGCAGCTTAGAGGGAGGAGGGTTTGGCGTTAGCAATCAGCCCCAGCATTTT.

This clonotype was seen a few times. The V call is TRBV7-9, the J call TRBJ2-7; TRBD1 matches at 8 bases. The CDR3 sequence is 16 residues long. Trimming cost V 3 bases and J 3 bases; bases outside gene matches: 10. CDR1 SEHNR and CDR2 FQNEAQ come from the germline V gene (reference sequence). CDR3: CASSFLIEGQVYEQYF. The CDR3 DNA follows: TGTGCCAGCAGCTTTCTGATTGAGGGACAGGTCTACGAGCAGTACTTC.

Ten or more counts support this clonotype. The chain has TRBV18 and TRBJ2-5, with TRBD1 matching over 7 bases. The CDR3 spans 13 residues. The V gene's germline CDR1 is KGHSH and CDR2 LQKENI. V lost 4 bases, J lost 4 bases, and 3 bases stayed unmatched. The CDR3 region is CASSHDRAETQYF. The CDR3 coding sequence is TGTGCCAGCTCACACGACAGGGCAGAGACCCAGTACTTC.

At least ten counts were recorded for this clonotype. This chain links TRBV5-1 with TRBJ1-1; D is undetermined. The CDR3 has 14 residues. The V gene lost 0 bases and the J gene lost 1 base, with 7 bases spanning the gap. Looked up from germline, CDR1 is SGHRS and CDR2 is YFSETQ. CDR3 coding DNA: TGCGCCAGCAGCTTGGGACGGTGGAACACTGAAGCTTTCTTT. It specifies CASSLGRWNTEAFF.

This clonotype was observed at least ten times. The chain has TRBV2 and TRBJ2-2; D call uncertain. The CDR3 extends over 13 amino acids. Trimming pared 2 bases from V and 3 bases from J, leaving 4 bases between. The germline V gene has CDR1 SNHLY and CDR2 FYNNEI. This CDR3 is CASSETYTGELFF. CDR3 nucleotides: TGTGCCAGCAGTGAAACGTACACCGGGGAGCTGTTTTTT.

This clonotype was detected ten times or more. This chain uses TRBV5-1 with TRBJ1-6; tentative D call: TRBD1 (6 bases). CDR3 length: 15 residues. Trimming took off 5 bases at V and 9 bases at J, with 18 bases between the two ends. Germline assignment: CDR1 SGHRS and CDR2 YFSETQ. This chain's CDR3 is CASSPGGRVVSPLHF. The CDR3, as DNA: TGCGCCAGCAGTCCGGGGGGGCGCGTCGTTTCACCCCTCCACTTT.

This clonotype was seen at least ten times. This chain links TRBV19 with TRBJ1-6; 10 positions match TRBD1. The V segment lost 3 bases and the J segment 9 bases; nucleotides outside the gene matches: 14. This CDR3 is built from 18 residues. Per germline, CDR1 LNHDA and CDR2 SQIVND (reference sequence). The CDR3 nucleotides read TGTGCCAGTAGTATCAGGGACAGGGGATTTTTCAGCGTTTCACCCCTCCACTTT. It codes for CASSIRDRGFFSVSPLHF.

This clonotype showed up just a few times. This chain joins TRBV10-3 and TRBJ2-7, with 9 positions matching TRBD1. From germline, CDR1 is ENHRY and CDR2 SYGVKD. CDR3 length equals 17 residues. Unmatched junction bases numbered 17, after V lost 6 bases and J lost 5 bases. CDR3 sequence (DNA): TGTGCCATCAGCGGACCGGCCGGGACAGGGATCGCACACGAGCAGTACTTC. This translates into CAISGPAGTGIAHEQYF.

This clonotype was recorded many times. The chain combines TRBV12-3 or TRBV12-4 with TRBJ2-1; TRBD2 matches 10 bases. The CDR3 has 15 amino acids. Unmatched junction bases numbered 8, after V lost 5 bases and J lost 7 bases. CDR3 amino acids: CASSLLAGVGNEQFF. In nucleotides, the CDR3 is TGTGCCAGCAGTCTCCTAGCGGGAGTGGGGAATGAGCAGTTCTTC.

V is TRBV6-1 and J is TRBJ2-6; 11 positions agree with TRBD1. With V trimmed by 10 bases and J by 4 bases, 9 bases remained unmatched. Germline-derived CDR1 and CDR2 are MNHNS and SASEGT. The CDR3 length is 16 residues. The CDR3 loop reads CAIGQGASTGANVLTF. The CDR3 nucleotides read TGTGCCATAGGACAGGGGGCATCGACGGGGGCCAACGTCCTGACTTTC.

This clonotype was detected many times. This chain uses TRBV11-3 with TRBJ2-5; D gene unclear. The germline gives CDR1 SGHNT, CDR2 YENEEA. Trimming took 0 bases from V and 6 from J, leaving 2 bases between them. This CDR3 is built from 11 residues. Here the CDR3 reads CASSLDKTQYF. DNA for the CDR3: TGTGCCAGCAGCTTAGACAAGACCCAGTACTTC.

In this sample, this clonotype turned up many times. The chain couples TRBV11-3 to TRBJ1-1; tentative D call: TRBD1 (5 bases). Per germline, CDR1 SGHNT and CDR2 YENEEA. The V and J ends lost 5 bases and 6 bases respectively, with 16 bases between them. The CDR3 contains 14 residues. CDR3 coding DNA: TGTGCCAGCAGCCCCACTCGTTGGGGGGCTGAAGCTTTCTTT. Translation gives CASSPTRWGAEAFF.

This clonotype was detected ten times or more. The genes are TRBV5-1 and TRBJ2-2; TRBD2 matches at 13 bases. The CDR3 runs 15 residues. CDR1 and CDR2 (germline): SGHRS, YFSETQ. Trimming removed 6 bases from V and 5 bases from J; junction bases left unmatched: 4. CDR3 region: CASTGLAGSTGELFF. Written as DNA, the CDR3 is TGCGCCAGCACGGGACTAGCGGGATCTACCGGGGAGCTGTTTTTT.

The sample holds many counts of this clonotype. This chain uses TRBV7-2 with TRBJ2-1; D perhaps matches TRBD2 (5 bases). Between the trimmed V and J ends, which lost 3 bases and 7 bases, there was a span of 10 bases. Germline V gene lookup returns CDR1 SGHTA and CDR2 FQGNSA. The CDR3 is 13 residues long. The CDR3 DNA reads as TGTGCCAGCAGCTTGTACGAGGGAAATGAGCAGTTCTTC. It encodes CASSLYEGNEQFF.

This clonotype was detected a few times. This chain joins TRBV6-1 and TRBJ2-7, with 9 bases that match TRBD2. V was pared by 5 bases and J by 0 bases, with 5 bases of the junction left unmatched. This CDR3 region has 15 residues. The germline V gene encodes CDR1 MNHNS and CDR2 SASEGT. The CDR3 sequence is CASSFPAGGSYEQYF. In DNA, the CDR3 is TGTGCCAGCAGTTTCCCAGCGGGAGGCTCCTACGAGCAGTACTTC.

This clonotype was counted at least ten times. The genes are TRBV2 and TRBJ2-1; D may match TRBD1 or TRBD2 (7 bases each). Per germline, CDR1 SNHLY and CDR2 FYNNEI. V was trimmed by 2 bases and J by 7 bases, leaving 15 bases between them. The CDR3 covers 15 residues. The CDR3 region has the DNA TGTGCCAGCAGTGAAAGTGGCAGGGGGGGAAATGAGCAGTTCTTC. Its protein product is CASSESGRGGNEQFF. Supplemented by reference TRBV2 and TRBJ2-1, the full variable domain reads EPEVTQTPSHQVTQMGQEVILRCVPISNHLYFYWYRQILGQKVEFLVSFYNNEISEKSEIFDDQFSVERPDGSNFTLKIRSTKLEDSAMYFCASSESGRGGNEQFFGPGTRLTVL.

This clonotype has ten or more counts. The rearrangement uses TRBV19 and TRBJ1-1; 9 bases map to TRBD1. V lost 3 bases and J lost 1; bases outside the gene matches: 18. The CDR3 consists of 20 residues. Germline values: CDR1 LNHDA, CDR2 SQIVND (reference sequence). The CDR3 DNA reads TGTGCCAGTAGTATTAGGGGCCCTACCGGGACAGGGAGGAGGAACACTGAAGCTTTCTTT. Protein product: CASSIRGPTGTGRRNTEAFF.

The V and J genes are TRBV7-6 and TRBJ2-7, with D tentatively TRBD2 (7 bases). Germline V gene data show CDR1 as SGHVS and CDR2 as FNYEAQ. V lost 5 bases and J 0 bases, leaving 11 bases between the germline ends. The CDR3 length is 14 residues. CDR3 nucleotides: TGTGCCAGCAGCATAGGGGGGGTCTCCTACGAGCAGTACTTC. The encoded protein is CASSIGGVSYEQYF.

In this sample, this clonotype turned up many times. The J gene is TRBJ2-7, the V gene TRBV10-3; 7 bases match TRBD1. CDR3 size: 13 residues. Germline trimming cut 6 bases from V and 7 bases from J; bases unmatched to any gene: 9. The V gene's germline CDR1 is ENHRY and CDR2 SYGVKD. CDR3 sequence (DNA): TGTGCCATCAGGGCGACAGGGTACGGGGAGCAGTACTTC. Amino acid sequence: CAIRATGYGEQYF.

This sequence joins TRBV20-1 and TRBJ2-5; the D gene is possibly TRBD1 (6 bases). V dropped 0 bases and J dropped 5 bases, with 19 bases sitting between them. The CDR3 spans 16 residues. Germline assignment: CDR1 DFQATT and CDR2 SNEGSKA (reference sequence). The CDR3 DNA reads TGCAGTGCTAGAGACCGGGACACCGGGGAGTGGGAGACCCAGTACTTC. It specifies CSARDRDTGEWETQYF.

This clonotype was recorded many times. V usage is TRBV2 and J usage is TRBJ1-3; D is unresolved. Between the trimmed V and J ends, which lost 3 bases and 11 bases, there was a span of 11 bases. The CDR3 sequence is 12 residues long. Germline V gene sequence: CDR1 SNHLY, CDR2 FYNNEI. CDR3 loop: CASSDSWTSIYF. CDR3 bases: TGTGCCAGCAGTGATTCTTGGACCTCCATATATTTT.

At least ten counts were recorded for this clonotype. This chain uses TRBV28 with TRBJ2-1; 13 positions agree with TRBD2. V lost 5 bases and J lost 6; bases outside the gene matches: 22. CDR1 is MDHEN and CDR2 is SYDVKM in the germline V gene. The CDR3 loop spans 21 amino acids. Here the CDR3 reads CASSPATSRDGRLAGGNEQFF. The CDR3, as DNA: TGTGCCAGCAGTCCAGCTACGTCCCGGGACGGAAGACTAGCGGGGGGCAATGAGCAGTTCTTC.

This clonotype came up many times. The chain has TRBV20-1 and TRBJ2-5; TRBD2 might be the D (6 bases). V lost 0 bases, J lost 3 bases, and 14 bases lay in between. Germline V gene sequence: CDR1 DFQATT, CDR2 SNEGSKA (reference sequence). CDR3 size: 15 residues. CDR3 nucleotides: TGCAGTGCTAGAGATGGGCCGGGCGGGGAAGAGACCCAGTACTTC. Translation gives CSARDGPGGEETQYF.

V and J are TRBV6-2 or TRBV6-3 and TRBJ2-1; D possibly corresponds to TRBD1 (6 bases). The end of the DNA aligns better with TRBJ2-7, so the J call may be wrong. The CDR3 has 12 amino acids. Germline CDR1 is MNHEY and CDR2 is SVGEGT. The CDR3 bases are TGTGCCAGCAGATTTCACAGGGATGAGCAGTACTTC. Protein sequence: CASRFHRDEQYF.

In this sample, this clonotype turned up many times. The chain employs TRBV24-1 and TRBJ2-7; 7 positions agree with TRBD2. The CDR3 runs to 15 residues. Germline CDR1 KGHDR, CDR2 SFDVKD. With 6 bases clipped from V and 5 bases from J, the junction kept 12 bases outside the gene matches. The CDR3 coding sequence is TGTGCCACCAGTCACCCTCGGGGGAGGGTCGACGAGCAGTACTTC. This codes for CATSHPRGRVDEQYF.

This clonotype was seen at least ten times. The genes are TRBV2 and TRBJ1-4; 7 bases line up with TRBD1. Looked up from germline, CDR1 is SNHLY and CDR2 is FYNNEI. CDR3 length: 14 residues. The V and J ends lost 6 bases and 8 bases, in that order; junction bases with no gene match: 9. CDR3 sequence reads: CASSAGTEVEKLFF. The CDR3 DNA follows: TGTGCCAGCAGCGCCGGGACAGAGGTAGAAAAACTGTTTTTT.